The clone carrying this TCR beta chain was detected only a few times. This sample was included in a study of CD8+ T cells in alopecia areata. The study team obtained lesional scalp punch biopsies and peripheral blood from alopecia areata patients. Reverse transcription of extracted RNA yielded cDNA, which provided the sequencing template. Assay used: immunoSEQ multiplex PCR; TCRdb lists only in-frame clones, some missing. The sample lists fewer than 20,000 clones; 50% to 65% were seen once. The germline CDR1 and CDR2 sequences are MNHGY and SVAAGI. This CDR3 region has 11 residues. The germline V and J ends were trimmed by 6 bases and 8 bases, with 10 bases remaining between them.

This chain uses TRBV6-9 with TRBJ1-1; D is undetermined. Sample: skin. This receptor was obtained from a human donor with alopecia areata. This CDR3 reads CASSVRSEAFF. CDR3 DNA sequence: TGTGCCAGCAGCGTCAGGTCCGAAGCTTTCTTT.